What follows are 25 T cell receptor beta chains derived from one specimen sequenced in a study of molecular identifiers for immune sequencing clone quantification. Using its own MiXCR run on the PCR reads, TCRdb lists one record per CDR3 protein. The sample contains nearly 650,000 distinct CDR3 sequences, 25% of which appear only once. The sequenced sample was naive CD8+ T cells from blood, with Jurkat cell RNA spiked in. The subset here: FACS-sorted CD8+CD4-CCR7+CD45RA+ naive T cells. The receptors stem from a human donor in good health. Some libraries in this study had Jurkat cell RNA spiked in.

This clonotype was found many times. V and J are TRBV12-3 or TRBV12-4 and TRBJ2-5; 8 bases fit TRBD1. The ends lost 5 bases at V and 2 bases at J; junction bases unmatched: 7. The CDR3 has 15 residues. CDR3 in amino acids: CASSREDREQETQYF. The CDR3 bases are TGTGCCAGCAGTAGAGAGGACAGGGAGCAAGAGACCCAGTACTTC.

The J gene is TRBJ1-4, the V gene TRBV7-9, with TRBD1 matching 7 bases. CDR1 SEHNR and CDR2 FQNEAQ come from the germline V gene (reference sequence). V trimming: 5 bases; J trimming: 5 bases; junction bases outside the gene matches: 5. This CDR3 spans 14 amino acids. The CDR3 protein is CASSLDRENEKLFF. Here the CDR3 DNA reads TGTGCCAGCAGCCTAGACAGGGAAAATGAAAAACTGTTTTTT. Variable domain in full (rest from reference TRBV7-9 and TRBJ1-4): DTGVSQNPRHKITKRGQNVTFRCDPISEHNRLYWYRQTLGQGPEFLTYFQNEAQLEKSRLLSDRFSAERPKGSFSTLEIQRTEQGDSAMYLCASSLDRENEKLFFGSGTQLSVL.

A few counts support this clonotype. The chain combines TRBV11-2 with TRBJ2-2; TRBD2 matches 7 bases. This CDR3 has 14 amino acids. Germline V gives CDR1 SGHAT, CDR2 FQNNGV. The J segment lost 6 bases and the V segment lost 1 base, leaving 2 bases of the junction unmatched. CDR3 residues: CASSLGAGAGELFF. The CDR3 bases are TGTGCCAGCAGCTTAGGTGCGGGGGCCGGGGAGCTGTTTTTT.

Turning to this clonotype: Possible read error: a much larger clone is one base away. The V and J genes are TRBV29-1 and TRBJ1-1, with TRBD1 as a possible D gene (5 bases). Germline CDR1 and CDR2: SQVTM and ANQGSEA. The CDR3 has 13 residues. The CDR3 region is CSVERGSSTEASF. The DNA of the CDR3 is TGCAGCGTTGAAAGGGGTAGCAGCACTGAAGCTTCCTTT. The full variable domain, completed using reference TRBV29-1 and TRBJ1-1, is SAVISQKPSRDICQRGTSLTIQCQVDSQVTMMFWYRQQPGQSLTLIATANQGSEATYESGFVIDKFPISRPNLTFSTLTVSNMSPEDSSIYLCSVERGSSTEASFGQGTRLTVV.

This clonotype was seen many times. This chain connects TRBV5-1 to TRBJ2-5; TRBD2 aligns across 9 bases. The CDR3 consists of 16 residues. Germline V CDR1 and CDR2: SGHRS, YFSETQ. V was pared by 1 base and J by 3 bases, with 7 bases of the junction left unmatched. The CDR3 is CASSLWLAGTEETQYF. The DNA for the CDR3 is TGCGCCAGCAGCTTGTGGCTAGCGGGGACTGAAGAGACCCAGTACTTC.

The V gene is TRBV15, the J gene TRBJ2-1; 7 nucleotides agree with TRBD1. Trimming cost V 6 bases and J 6 bases; bases outside gene matches: 8. This CDR3 comprises 14 residues. Germline assignment: CDR1 LNHNV and CDR2 YYDKDF (reference sequence). Here the CDR3 DNA reads TGTGCCACCAGAGATTACAGGGGCTGCAATGAGCAGTTCTTC. This gives the protein CATRDYRGCNEQFF. The full variable domain, completed using reference TRBV15 and TRBJ2-1, is DAMVIQNPRYQVTQFGKPVTLSCSQTLNHNVMYWYQQKSSQAPKLLFHYYDKDFNNEADTPDNFQSRRPNTSFCFLDIRSPGLGDTAMYLCATRDYRGCNEQFFGPGTRLTVL.

In this sample, this clonotype turned up once. This may come from a read error, since a much larger clone is one base off. V usage is TRBV28 and J usage is TRBJ2-3; possible D gene TRBD2, 6 bases. Looked up from germline, CDR1 is MDHEN and CDR2 is SYDVKM. CDR3 size: 15 residues. CDR3 sequence reads: CVSSPGVMRTDTQYF. The DNA of the CDR3 is TGTGTCAGCAGCCCGGGGGTTATGAGGACAGATACGCAGTATTTT.

This clonotype was seen only a few times. The chain uses TRBV19 and TRBJ2-7; D not resolved. CDR3 length: 14 amino acids. From germline, CDR1 is LNHDA and CDR2 SQIVND (reference sequence). V lost 3 bases and J lost 0, with 9 bases in between. The CDR3 loop reads CASSITSPSYEQYF. The CDR3 coding sequence is TGTGCCAGTAGTATTACCTCTCCCTCCTACGAGCAGTACTTC. The variable domain in full, with the rest retrieved from reference TRBV19 and TRBJ2-7, is DGGITQSPKYLFRKEGQNVTLSCEQNLNHDAMYWYRQDPGQGLRLIYYSQIVNDFQKGDIAEGYSVSREKKESFPLTVTSAQKNPTAFYLCASSITSPSYEQYFGPGTRLTVT.

A word on this clonotype: At one boundary the junction diverges from the germline segment, which might be a read error. The genes are TRBV12-3 or TRBV12-4 and TRBJ2-5; 12 bases map to TRBD2. There are 15 residues in the CDR3. The CDR3 loop reads CASRGTSGFQEAQYF. As DNA, the CDR3 is TGTGCCAGCAGGGGGACTAGCGGGTTCCAAGAGGCCCAGTACTTC.

This clonotype was detected many times. The chain couples TRBV5-4 to TRBJ1-5; D unclear. V gave up 0 bases and J gave up 5 bases, with 6 bases separating them. Germline V gene lookup returns CDR1 SGHNT and CDR2 YYREEE (reference sequence). The CDR3 contains 13 residues. The CDR3 here is CASSLDRDQPQHF. The CDR3 DNA is TGTGCCAGCAGCTTGGACAGAGATCAGCCCCAGCATTTT.

This clonotype was picked up a small number of times. This rearrangement joins TRBV27 to TRBJ1-2; 10 bases line up with TRBD1. V shed 3 bases, J shed 7 bases, and the junction held 11 bases outside the gene matches. The CDR3 is made up of 16 amino acids. The germline CDR1 and CDR2 sequences are MNHEY and SMNVEV (reference sequence). The CDR3 nucleotides are TGTGCCAGCAGTTTTGGGTGGACAGGGGGATCGGTTGGCTACACCTTC. It encodes CASSFGWTGGSVGYTF.

As regards this clonotype: A clone one base away is much larger, so this may be a read error. The V call is TRBV11-2, the J call TRBJ2-7; 9 nucleotides agree with TRBD1. This CDR3 region has 15 residues. Germline values: CDR1 SGHAT, CDR2 FQNNGV. V was clipped by 3 bases and J by 9 bases; unmatched bases: 12. The CDR3 protein is CASSFNPGQGPAQYF. CDR3 coding DNA: TGTGCCAGCAGCTTCAACCCCGGACAGGGGCCCGCGCAGTACTTC.

V usage is TRBV20-1 and J usage is TRBJ2-7, with TRBD2 identical over 15 bases. CDR1 and CDR2 from the germline V gene are DFQATT and SNEGSKA (reference sequence). The CDR3 consists of 15 residues. V was pared by 6 bases and J by 2 bases, with 5 bases of the junction left unmatched. The CDR3 DNA follows: TGCAGTGCGCTTGGACTAGCGGGAGGGCCCTACGAGCAGTACTTC. Translation: CSALGLAGGPYEQYF.

The chain carries TRBV10-3 and TRBJ1-1, with D possibly being TRBD1 (5 bases). Germline CDR1 ENHRY, CDR2 SYGVKD. This CDR3 has 13 residues. Trimming pared 4 bases from V and 4 bases from J, leaving 10 bases between. The CDR3 spells CAISGWGVTEAFF. DNA for the CDR3: TGTGCCATCAGTGGCTGGGGGGTCACTGAAGCTTTCTTT.

V is TRBV4-3 and J is TRBJ2-7; 7 positions agree with TRBD2. The V and J ends lost 0 bases and 3 bases, in that order; junction bases with no gene match: 11. The CDR3 runs to 17 residues. The germline V gene encodes CDR1 LGHNA and CDR2 YSLEER. The CDR3 sequence: CASSQEDASSGDYEQYF. The CDR3 region has the DNA TGCGCCAGCAGCCAAGAGGATGCGTCTAGCGGTGACTACGAGCAGTACTTC.

This clonotype was counted at least ten times. The chain uses TRBV9 and TRBJ1-1; TRBD1 might be the D (5 bases). Between the trimmed V and J ends, which lost 0 bases and 4 bases, there was a span of 10 bases. The V gene's germline CDR1 is SGDLS and CDR2 YYNGEE. This CDR3 has 14 amino acids. The CDR3 nucleotides read TGTGCCAGCAGCGTAGGGGGCGTTGGCACTGAAGCTTTCTTT. Encoded protein: CASSVGGVGTEAFF.

This clonotype came up a few times. The CDR3 DNA sequence: TGTGCCAGCAGTGAAGAGGGGAAGGGGGAGACCCAGTACTTC. Protein product: CASSEEGKGETQYF. The rearrangement uses TRBV25-1 and TRBJ2-5; D possibly matches TRBD1 or TRBD2 (5 bases each). The CDR3 extends over 14 amino acids. Trimming stripped 2 bases from V and 5 bases from J, with 12 bases between. Per the germline V gene, CDR1 is MGHDK and CDR2 is SYGVNS.

On this clonotype itself: One base away lies a much larger clone, so this may be a sequencing read error. The V call is TRBV10-2, the J call TRBJ2-3; weak D call: TRBD1 (5 bases). The ends were cut back, 0 bases at V and 11 bases at J, with 18 bases in the middle. In germline, CDR1 is WSHSY, CDR2 SAAADI. This CDR3 is 15 amino acids long. The CDR3 loop is CASSESAVGASRQYF. As DNA, the CDR3 is TGCGCCAGCAGTGAGTCGGCGGTTGGGGCCTCGAGGCAGTATTTT.

As regards this clonotype: With a much larger clone just one base away, this may be a read error. The chain joins TRBV5-3 to TRBJ2-7; 11 positions match TRBD2. TRBV5-3 is annotated as an ORF whose role is uncertain. V lost 10 bases to trimming and J lost 1 base; unmatched junction nucleotides: 10. CDR3 size: 15 residues. CDR3: CAGSLGLAGSYEQYF. For the CDR3, the DNA is TGTGCCGGCAGTTTAGGACTAGCGGGTTCCTACGAGCAGTACTTC.

V is TRBV6-2 or TRBV6-3 and J is TRBJ2-1; D is uncertain. Trimming shortened V by 2 bases and J by 6 bases, and 20 bases separated the two germline ends. CDR1 and CDR2 (germline): MNHEY, SVGEGT. This CDR3 is 17 amino acids long. For the CDR3, the DNA is TGTGCCAGCAGTTACGTTAGCCCGGCCACCATCCCCAATGAGCAGTTCTTC. Protein: CASSYVSPATIPNEQFF.

The sample holds a few counts of this clonotype. The chain links TRBV14 to TRBJ2-1; D gene uncertain. Trimming stripped 1 base from V and 0 bases from J, with 7 bases between. The V gene's germline CDR1 is SGHDN and CDR2 FVKESK. The CDR3 is made up of 15 amino acids. Written as DNA, the CDR3 is TGTGCCAGCAGCCAAGCACGGAGCTCCTACAATGAGCAGTTCTTC. Protein sequence: CASSQARSSYNEQFF.

The table lists this clonotype with a few counts. The chain is built from TRBV27 and TRBJ2-2; 10 nucleotides align to TRBD2. This CDR3 has 16 residues. Trimming removed 2 bases from V and 6 bases from J; junction bases left unmatched: 6. Germline loops: CDR1 MNHEY, CDR2 SMNVEV (reference sequence). The CDR3 DNA follows: TGTGCCAGCAGTTTAGTGTTAAGCGGGGGGGCCGGGGAGCTGTTTTTT. Protein sequence: CASSLVLSGGAGELFF.

The table lists this clonotype with many counts. The V gene is TRBV15, the J gene TRBJ2-3; D call uncertain. Germline values: CDR1 LNHNV, CDR2 YYDKDF (reference sequence). Trimming took off 1 base at V and 2 bases at J, with 7 bases between the two ends. The CDR3 covers 14 residues. CDR3 in amino acids: CATSRAGVTDTQYF. Written as DNA, the CDR3 is TGTGCCACCAGCAGAGCAGGAGTCACAGATACGCAGTATTTT.

Regarding this clonotype: This may come from a read error, since a much larger clone is one base off. V usage is TRBV7-2 and J usage is TRBJ2-3; 8 nucleotides match TRBD2. CDR1 SGHTA and CDR2 FQGNSA come from the germline V gene. The ends lost 5 bases at V and 2 bases at J; junction bases unmatched: 6. The CDR3 loop spans 15 amino acids. CDR3 coding DNA: TGTGCCAGCAGCCAACTAGCGGTTATCACAGATACGCAGTATTTT. Translation: CASSQLAVITDTQYF.

This clonotype was detected only a few times. The chain recombines TRBV7-9 with TRBJ2-1; 11 bases map to TRBD2. V dropped 2 bases and J dropped 5; count of bases not matched to a gene: 5. CDR1 is SEHNR, CDR2 FQNEAQ, per germline (reference sequence). The CDR3 spans 16 residues. CDR3 amino acids: CASSLISGGADNEQFF. The CDR3 DNA follows: TGTGCCAGCAGCTTAATTAGCGGGGGGGCCGACAATGAGCAGTTCTTC.